This T cell receptor (beta chain) derives from a study of HIV-infected patients and healthy controls. This clonotype was detected many times. Its target is not known. The V and J ends lost 1 base and 8 bases respectively, with 11 bases between them. The CDR3 has 13 residues. Per germline, CDR1 SEHNR and CDR2 FQNEAQ (reference sequence). Alpha and beta constant-region primers primed reverse transcription of about 0.5 ug RNA. Separate chain-specific third strand synthesis with multiplexing indices produced the alpha and beta libraries. TCRdb recomputed calls from the 5' RACE reads with MiXCR, one row per CDR3 protein. The sample carries 13,000 or so distinct CDR3 sequences, roughly 9.9% recorded once. The repertoire came from unfractionated whole blood and reflected all unsorted peripheral T cells. Findings of the study overall: Healthy controls shared more CDR3 sequences between individuals than HIV-infected patients did.

The material sequenced was blood. This receptor was identified in an adult in good health. The V and J genes are TRBV7-9 and TRBJ1-2, with D possibly being TRBD1 (5 bases). CDR3 sequence reads: CASSLGTIIGYTF. DNA of the CDR3: TGTGCCAGCAGCTTAGGGACAATCATAGGCTACACCTTC.